These T cell receptor beta chains were read from a single sample in a study of molecular identifiers for immune sequencing clone quantification. Via MiXCR, TCRdb re-called the PCR reads, giving one row per CDR3 protein. The data contain about 630,000 distinct CDR3 sequences, around 25% of them singletons. The sequencing input was naive CD8+ T cells from blood, with Jurkat cell RNA spiked in. These receptors came from a human donor in good health. Some libraries in this study had Jurkat cell RNA spiked in. The conserved cysteine and the conserved F or W are not part of the CDR3 here. The order of the fields is V gene, CDR3 length, CDR3 protein.

v_call: TRBV29-1
cdr3_length: 11
cdr3_aa: SVDGQRTGELF

v_call: TRBV5-1
cdr3_length: 12
cdr3_aa: ASSLGFGTGELF

v_call: TRBV9
cdr3_length: 12
cdr3_aa: ASSVASGSYEQY

v_call: TRBV20-1
cdr3_length: 10
cdr3_aa: GASRQGVEAF

v_call: TRBV19
cdr3_length: 13
cdr3_aa: ASSPGQGSLDEQY

v_call: TRBV3-1
cdr3_length: 16
cdr3_aa: ASSQERGSRAGANVLT

v_call: TRBV6-6
cdr3_length: 12
cdr3_aa: ASSFRDSREEQY

v_call: TRBV5-3
cdr3_length: 12
cdr3_aa: ASSFPGVYNEQF

v_call: TRBV19
cdr3_length: 11
cdr3_aa: ASSILAKNIQY

v_call: TRBV14
cdr3_length: 13
cdr3_aa: ASSQVGSRFYGYT

v_call: TRBV25-1
cdr3_length: 13
cdr3_aa: ASSETPAGGDEQF

v_call: TRBV6-2/TRBV6-3
cdr3_length: 12
cdr3_aa: ASRGAYEDQPQH

v_call: TRBV19
cdr3_length: 13
cdr3_aa: ASSPILRGTYEQY

v_call: TRBV6-2/TRBV6-3
cdr3_length: 13
cdr3_aa: ASSYGQSPTTPLH

v_call: TRBV2
cdr3_length: 9
cdr3_aa: ASSRGEKLF

v_call: TRBV19
cdr3_length: 13
cdr3_aa: ASSMGQGGAYEQY

v_call: TRBV29-1
cdr3_length: 14
cdr3_aa: SAKGTGDLMNTGAC

v_call: TRBV5-6
cdr3_length: 13
cdr3_aa: ASTYGGRAAYGQY

v_call: TRBV5-4
cdr3_length: 11
cdr3_aa: ASSPGDYYGYT

v_call: TRBV4-1
cdr3_length: 13
cdr3_aa: ASSPGPSPTYEQY

v_call: TRBV9
cdr3_length: 14
cdr3_aa: ASSGYTGTELGEQF

v_call: TRBV10-2
cdr3_length: 11
cdr3_aa: ASSDSSGDTQY

v_call: TRBV2
cdr3_length: 14
cdr3_aa: ASSEASGWSGYEQY

v_call: TRBV29-1
cdr3_length: 13
cdr3_aa: SAGGGGQASDTQY